This passage covers 28 T cell receptor beta chains from one sample sequenced in a study of tumor-infiltrating lymphocytes in primary liver carcinoma listed by TCRdb under 2017. The run used an Illumina HiSeq 2500. TCRbeta-specific cDNA was reverse-transcribed from 500 ng total RNA using a constant-region primer and ProtoScript II reverse transcriptase. Construction of the TCRbeta libraries relied on three nested rounds of multiplex PCR, following a slightly modified ARM-PCR procedure. The first two PCR rounds used multiplex TRBV1-TRBV30 forward primers with a Cbeta reverse primer, each for around 10 cycles. Through fastp at Q25 and MiXCR, TCRdb rebuilt clones from the public reads, retaining in-frame beta chains. A single entry per CDR3 protein holds the most common genes and DNA from its merged rows. A total of roughly 100,000 distinct CDR3 sequences appear in this sample, 80% to 85% of them only once. The ten largest account for approximately 21% of the sample.

Total RNA and DNA were co-extracted from about 19-30 mg of bulk tissue with the AllPrep DNA/RNA mini kit, without cell sorting. The material sequenced was liver tumor tissue from sampling region 3. The meaning of the sample's cell subset or site label: tumor region T3, left-lateral pole. Source of these receptors: a man aged 35 to 55 with primary liver carcinoma and hepatitis B virus infection.

The chain is built from TRBV19 and TRBJ2-3, with D perhaps matching TRBD1 (6 bases). The germline V gene has CDR1 LNHDA and CDR2 SQIVND (reference sequence). The CDR3 is 14 amino acids. V gave up 5 bases and J gave up 4 bases, with 13 bases separating them. CDR3 DNA: TGTGCCAGTAGTGCTACAGGGAAAGCAGATACGCAGTATTTT. It translates to CASSATGKADTQYF. The full variable domain, rest sourced from reference TRBV19 and TRBJ2-3, is DGGITQSPKYLFRKEGQNVTLSCEQNLNHDAMYWYRQDPGQGLRLIYYSQIVNDFQKGDIAEGYSVSREKKESFPLTVTSAQKNPTAFYLCASSATGKADTQYFGPGTRLTVL.

On this clonotype: The junction departs from the called germline gene at one end, perhaps through a read error. This chain connects TRBV29-1 to TRBJ2-2; TRBD2 matches at 7 bases. CDR3 length: 14 residues. In germline, CDR1 is SQVTM, CDR2 ANQGSEA. CDR3 nucleotide sequence: TGCGGCGTTGCTCTGGGGGGGGATGCCGGGGAGCTGTATTTT. Its translation is CGVALGGDAGELYF.

The chain combines TRBV11-2 with TRBJ2-7; 15 bases line up with TRBD2. The length of the CDR3 is 15 residues. Losses at the gene ends were 4 bases for V and 7 bases for J; bases not matched to a gene: 5. Germline CDR1 and CDR2: SGHAT and FQNNGV. The chain's CDR3 is CASSSGLAGGVEQYF. The DNA of the CDR3 is TGTGCCAGCAGCTCAGGACTAGCGGGAGGGGTGGAGCAGTACTTC.

About this clonotype: A junction end diverges from the germline sequence, so it may reflect a read error. The chain has TRBV11-2 and TRBJ2-1; D call uncertain. This CDR3 contains 13 residues. Per the germline V gene, CDR1 is SGHAT and CDR2 is FQNNGV. Here the CDR3 reads CTSSSELYNEHSF. For the CDR3, the DNA is TGTACCAGCAGCTCAGAATTATACAATGAGCACTCCTTC.

The chain is built from TRBV29-1 and TRBJ1-1; D remains ambiguous. From germline, CDR1 is SQVTM and CDR2 ANQGSEA. V dropped 4 bases and J dropped 14 bases, with 23 bases sitting between them. CDR3 length: 13 amino acids. CDR3 loop: CSVGKTQNTDAFF. In DNA, the CDR3 is TGCAGCGTTGGGAAGACCCAGAACACTGATGCATTCTTT.

This clonotype has ten or more counts. The rearrangement links TRBV5-1 to TRBJ2-1; 8 bases are a match to TRBD2. The CDR3 is made up of 16 amino acids. Germline CDR1 is SGHRS and CDR2 is YFSETQ. Trimming at V came to 4 bases and at J to 8 bases, leaving 14 bases not matched to a gene. Here the CDR3 DNA reads TGCGCCAGCAGCCACTTAGCGGGGCCCGATGGGGATGAGCAGTTCTTC. It translates to CASSHLAGPDGDEQFF.

CDR3: CASNSVVRQLTGANVLTF. As DNA, the CDR3 is TGTGCCAGCAACTCAGTTGTGCGGCAGCTGACTGGGGCCAACGTCCTGACTTTC. The V and J genes are TRBV11-2 and TRBJ2-6; D gene unclear. Trimming cost V 7 bases and J 2 bases, with 21 bases left between them. Germline CDR1 SGHAT, CDR2 FQNNGV. CDR3 length: 18 amino acids. Filled out from reference TRBV11-2 and TRBJ2-6, the complete variable domain reads EAGVAQSPRYKIIEKRQSVAFWCNPISGHATLYWYQQILGQGPKLLIQFQNNGVVDDSQLPKDRFSAERLKGVDSTLKIQPAKLEDSAVYLCASNSVVRQLTGANVLTFGAGSRLTVL.

Remarks on this clonotype: The germline gene is not matched at one end of the junction; a read error may be the cause. The genes are TRBV5-6 and TRBJ2-7; D uncertain. CDR1 SGHDT and CDR2 YYEEEE come from the germline V gene. CDR3 size: 12 residues. The CDR3 loop is CASSLSPYEQYF. The CDR3 nucleotides are TGTGCAAGCAGCTTGTCCCCCTACGAGCAGTACTTC. Full variable domain (rest looked up from reference TRBV5-6 and TRBJ2-7): DAGVTQSPTHLIKTRGQQVTLRCSPKSGHDTVSWYQQALGQGPQFIFQYYEEEERQRGNFPDRFSGHQFPNYSSELNVNALLLGDSALYLCASSLSPYEQYFGPGTRLTVT.

As to this clonotype: An end of the junction does not agree with germline; a read error may underlie this. The V call is TRBV12-3 or TRBV12-4, the J call TRBJ1-5, with a weak D call TRBD1 (6 bases). The CDR3 extends over 15 amino acids. The CDR3 loop reads CASRQGTASNQPRHF. In DNA form, the CDR3 reads TGTGCCAGCAGGCAGGGGACCGCTAGCAATCAGCCCCGGCATTTT.

V gene TRBV5-6 combines with J gene TRBJ2-2, with TRBD2 identical over 8 bases. Germline CDR1 and CDR2: SGHDT and YYEEEE. The CDR3 has 17 amino acids. The V gene end was trimmed by 6 bases and the J gene end by 9 bases; junction bases not matched to a gene: 19. CDR3 in DNA: TGTGCCAGCATCTTATGGGGACTAGTGCGGACAACCCGGGAGCTGTTTTTT. Translating it yields CASILWGLVRTTRELFF.

This rearrangement joins TRBV14 to TRBJ2-7; D uncertain. This CDR3 is built from 13 residues. With 4 bases removed from V and 4 bases from J, the gap between germline ends came to 11 bases. The germline V gene encodes CDR1 SGHDN and CDR2 FVKESK. As DNA, the CDR3 is TGTGCCAGCAGCCGGGCAGGAACGTACGAGCAGTACTTC. Protein product: CASSRAGTYEQYF. Full variable domain (outside the CDR3, taken from reference TRBV14 and TRBJ2-7): EAGVTQFPSHSVIEKGQTVTLRCDPISGHDNLYWYRRVMGKEIKFLLHFVKESKQDESGMPNNRFLAERTGGTYSTLKVQPAELEDSGVYFCASSRAGTYEQYFGPGTRLTVT.

With respect to this clonotype: Its ends do not fully match the called genes, so a read error is possible. The chain has TRBV28 and TRBJ2-7; D not resolved. Germline V gene lookup returns CDR1 MDHEN and CDR2 SYDVKM. The CDR3 runs 11 residues. The CDR3 sequence: CVSSFGYEEYF. The CDR3 DNA reads as TGCGTCAGCAGTTTTGGGTACGAGGAGTACTTC.

Remarks on this clonotype: Given a much more abundant clone one base away, this may be a read error. The chain is built from TRBV6-1 and TRBJ2-2; 11 positions match TRBD2. The CDR3 runs to 16 residues. Per the germline V gene, CDR1 is MNHNS and CDR2 is SASEGT. This CDR3 reads CASKYTSGRRTGELSF. The DNA for the CDR3 is TGTGCCAGCAAATATACTAGCGGGAGACGGACCGGGGAGCTGTCTTTT.

The chain has TRBV7-8 and TRBJ2-7; possible D gene TRBD1, 5 bases. The length of the CDR3 is 13 residues. CDR1 and CDR2 (germline): SGHVS, FQNEAQ. The CDR3 nucleotides are TGTGTCATCAGCTGGAAACAGGAATACGAGCAGTACTTC. This encodes CVISWKQEYEQYF.

In the case of this clonotype: One junction end does not reproduce the germline sequence, and a read error may be involved. The CDR3 DNA follows: TGTGGCAGCAGCCCATCGAGAGGGATCTACAATGAGCAGTTCTTC. Translating it yields CGSSPSRGIYNEQFF. The V gene is TRBV5-5, the J gene TRBJ2-1; D might be TRBD2 (5 bases). This CDR3 is 15 amino acids long. Per germline, CDR1 SGHKS and CDR2 YYEKEE (reference sequence).

Remarks on this clonotype: A much larger clone lies one base from this, so it may be a read error. The chain carries TRBV29-1 and TRBJ2-7, with D perhaps matching TRBD1 (6 bases). The V end lost 7 bases, the J end lost 3 bases, and 16 bases lay between the germline ends. The germline gives CDR1 SQVTM, CDR2 ANQGSEA. The CDR3 spans 13 residues. The CDR3 nucleotides read TGCAGCGCCCAACAGGGCAGAATCTACGAGCAGTACTTC. It encodes CSAQQGRIYEQYF.

This clonotype was detected many times. This chain links TRBV2 with TRBJ2-3; no clear D gene. This CDR3 is 15 amino acids long. Germline lookup yields CDR1 SNHLY and CDR2 FYNNEI. Deletions cut 1 base from V and 0 bases from J, with 8 bases between. CDR3 bases: TGTGCCAGCAGTGAAGTAGCCAGGAGCACAGATACGCAGTATTTT. It encodes CASSEVARSTDTQYF.

A remark on this clonotype: At one end the junction does not follow the germline gene, possibly because of a read error. This chain connects TRBV6-6 to TRBJ2-7; 11 nucleotides align to TRBD2. Per germline, CDR1 MNHNY and CDR2 SVGAGI (reference sequence). The CDR3 is 16 amino acids. The CDR3 region has the DNA TGCGCCAGCACCCCACTCTTAGCGGGAGGGAGAAGCGAGCAGTACTTC. This codes for CASTPLLAGGRSEQYF.

A few counts support this clonotype. The chain couples TRBV29-1 to TRBJ2-5, with 16 positions matching TRBD2. Trimming took 6 bases from V and 7 from J; bases not matched to a gene: 5. Germline CDR1 is SQVTM and CDR2 is ANQGSEA. CDR3 size: 14 residues. In DNA, the CDR3 is TGCAGCGTCAAGGGACTAGCGGGGGGGCGGACCCAGTACTTC. Translating gives CSVKGLAGGRTQYF.

As for this clonotype: The germline gene is not matched at one end of the junction; a read error may be the cause. V and J are TRBV5-4 and TRBJ1-5; D is ambiguous. The germline gives CDR1 SGHNT, CDR2 YYREEE (reference sequence). This CDR3 comprises 14 residues. The CDR3 spells CASGLGGGTQPQHF. CDR3 in DNA: TGTGCCAGCGGCTTGGGAGGAGGCACTCAGCCCCAGCATTTT.

As to this clonotype: One junction end disagrees with the germline gene, perhaps due to a read error. The chain has TRBV11-2 and TRBJ2-1; 7 bases are a match to TRBD1. The CDR3 consists of 13 residues. The V gene's germline CDR1 is SGHAT and CDR2 FQNNGV. The CDR3 reads CVSSFKGGNEQSF. DNA of the CDR3: TGTGTCAGCAGCTTTAAAGGGGGCAATGAGCAGTCCTTC.

This clonotype appeared a single time. The chain couples TRBV12-1 to TRBJ2-7; TRBD2 is the table's D call, not checked against the DNA. TRBV12-1 is classified as a pseudogene. The CDR3 has 16 residues. The CDR3 nucleotides read TGTGCCAGCAGCTCTTTCGGAGGACTGAGAGCCTATGAGCAGTACTTC. It codes for CASSSFGGLRAYEQYF.

The J gene is TRBJ2-1, the V gene TRBV6-1; 9 bases map to TRBD2. This CDR3 spans 15 amino acids. CDR1 is MNHNS, CDR2 SASEGT, per germline. CDR3 nucleotides: TGTGTCACCAGTGAAGAAGCGGGAGGATATAATGAGCAGTTCTTC. Its translation: CVTSEEAGGYNEQFF.

The chain recombines TRBV7-9 with TRBJ2-2; 8 bases line up with TRBD1. The CDR3 spans 15 residues. V lost 5 bases and J lost 8; bases outside the gene matches: 10. The germline CDR1 and CDR2 sequences are SEHNR and FQNEAQ (reference sequence). CDR3 sequence (DNA): TGTGCCAGCAGCGCCAGGACAGGGATGGCGGGGGAGCTGTTTTTT. It encodes CASSARTGMAGELFF.

Concerning this clonotype: Mismatch with germline at one junction end may stem from a read error. The chain combines TRBV12-3 or TRBV12-4 with TRBJ1-1; a weak D match, TRBD1 (6 bases). The CDR3 length is 14 residues. This chain's CDR3 is CTTSSADRNTEAFF. The CDR3 nucleotides are TGTACCACCAGTTCGGCAGACAGGAACACTGAAGCTTTTTTT.

In the case of this clonotype: A much larger clonotype is one base distant, so this may be a read error. The chain recombines TRBV5-1 with TRBJ1-4; no clear D gene. This CDR3 is built from 16 residues. Trimming took off 1 base at V and 3 bases at J, with 13 bases between the two ends. The V gene's germline CDR1 is SGHRS and CDR2 YFSETQ. The CDR3 region is CASSLYPPGANEKLFF. The CDR3 DNA sequence: TGCGCCAGCAGCTTGTACCCGCCGGGCGCTAATGAAAAACTGTTTTTT.

This clonotype was recorded at least ten times. The J gene is TRBJ2-6, the V gene TRBV18; TRBD1 agrees at 8 bases. The V segment lost 3 bases and the J segment 4 bases; nucleotides outside the gene matches: 5. Germline loops: CDR1 KGHSH, CDR2 LQKENI. This CDR3 has 16 residues. CDR3 sequence reads: CASSPSGGDGANVLTF. The CDR3, as DNA: TGTGCCAGCTCACCGTCAGGGGGCGACGGGGCCAACGTCCTGACTTTC.

To note about this clonotype: A junction boundary mismatches the germline segment, possibly from a read error. The rearrangement joins TRBV11-1 to TRBJ2-7; D is possibly TRBD1 (6 bases). CDR3 length equals 13 residues. Germline lookup yields CDR1 SGHAT and CDR2 FQDESV (reference sequence). The CDR3 loop reads CANRGKRSYERYF. The DNA for the CDR3 is TGTGCCAATAGGGGGAAGCGATCCTACGAGCGGTACTTC.